One and the same sample provided the 20 T cell receptor beta chains below, sequenced in a study of OX40 agonist ivuxolimab in advanced cancers. Profiled with immunoSEQ multiplex PCR; TCRdb holds only in-frame clones, not every one. The data contain around 71,000 clones, just under 80% of them singletons. Sample: CD4+ or CD8+ T cells sorted from blood, taken in a trial of the OX40 agonist ivuxolimab. Source of these receptors: an adult with an advanced solid tumor such as melanoma, head and neck, liver or kidney cancer.

The gene calls are TRBV7-3 and TRBJ2-6, with 8 bases identical to TRBD2. The length of the CDR3 is 17 residues. The ends lost 4 bases at V and 2 bases at J; junction bases unmatched: 7. Germline CDR1 is SGHTA and CDR2 is FQGTGA. The CDR3 nucleotides are TGTGCCAGCAGCTCCGGTTACGGGGGGGCTGGGGCCAACGTCCTGACTTTC. Amino acid sequence: CASSSGYGGAGANVLTF.

The J gene is TRBJ2-2, the V gene TRBV9; maybe TRBD2 (5 bases). This CDR3 is 16 amino acids long. Trimming took 0 bases from V and 0 from J, leaving 9 bases between them. CDR1 and CDR2 (germline): SGDLS, YYNGEE. CDR3 sequence: CASSVDSDANTGELFF. CDR3 DNA sequence: TGTGCCAGCAGCGTAGATAGCGACGCGAACACCGGGGAGCTGTTTTTT.

The chain recombines TRBV10-3 with TRBJ1-5, with D hard to call. The CDR3 has 12 residues. V shed 6 bases and J shed 1 base, with 4 bases lying between them. The germline gives CDR1 ENHRY, CDR2 SYGVKD. Here the CDR3 DNA reads TGTGCCATCAGCGACAGCAATCAGCCCCAGCATTTT. This translates into CAISDSNQPQHF.

The genes are TRBV9 and TRBJ2-2; no definite D call. The CDR3 has 16 amino acids. Deletions cut 0 bases from V and 6 bases from J, with 15 bases between. Germline V gives CDR1 SGDLS, CDR2 YYNGEE. CDR3 DNA sequence: TGTGCCAGCAGCGTAGAAACAGCGATGGGCGCCGGGGAGCTGTTTTTT. This sequence encodes CASSVETAMGAGELFF.

The chain couples TRBV7-2 to TRBJ2-6; D gene unclear. CDR1 and CDR2 (germline): SGHTA, FQGNSA. The CDR3 is made up of 14 amino acids. Trimming took off 5 bases at V and 5 bases at J, with 10 bases between the two ends. The CDR3 region is CASSLYTRANVLTF. CDR3 nucleotide sequence: TGTGCCAGCAGCCTCTACACACGGGCCAACGTCCTGACTTTC.

This clone was detected only once. The genes are TRBV19 and TRBJ2-2, with D perhaps TRBD2 (6 bases). The CDR3 consists of 16 residues. Germline lookup yields CDR1 LNHDA and CDR2 SQIVND (reference sequence). V lost 1 base to trimming and J lost 6 bases, with 15 bases between them. Written as DNA, the CDR3 is TGTGCCAGTAGTATAGGTTACGGGGGACGGGCCGGGGAGCTGTTTTTT. Its translation is CASSIGYGGRAGELFF.

The V and J genes are TRBV18 and TRBJ1-1; D is uncertain. Trimming pared 6 bases from V and 3 bases from J, leaving 20 bases between. Germline-derived CDR1 and CDR2 are KGHSH and LQKENI. CDR3 length: 16 amino acids. CDR3 in DNA: TGTGCCAGCTCCCCTCAATTGGGGAGAAGGTACACTGAAGCTTTCTTT. This translates into CASSPQLGRRYTEAFF.

Concerning this clone: Being one base from a much bigger clone, this may be a read error. Within the sample, other DNA sequences also encode this same CDR3. The V gene is TRBV30, the J gene TRBJ1-2, with D possibly being TRBD1 (6 bases). CDR1 is GTSNPN and CDR2 is SVGIG in the germline V gene (reference sequence). The CDR3 extends over 12 amino acids. This CDR3 is CAVQGFNYGYTF. CDR3 nucleotide sequence: TGCGCCGTACAGGGTTTCAACTATGGCTACACCTTC.

This sequence joins TRBV28 and TRBJ1-2; D gene ambiguous. Between the trimmed V and J ends, which lost 7 bases and 4 bases, there was a span of 16 bases. The germline CDR1 and CDR2 sequences are MDHEN and SYDVKM. The CDR3 sequence is 14 residues long. The CDR3 coding sequence is TGTGCCAGCACCGGTGAACCGCTAATCTATGGCTACACCTTC. Residues: CASTGEPLIYGYTF.

This chain connects TRBV11-2 to TRBJ1-1, with TRBD1 as a possible D gene (5 bases). Germline V CDR1 and CDR2: SGHAT, FQNNGV. The CDR3 runs 14 residues. Trimming took off 1 base at V and 2 bases at J, with 8 bases between the two ends. CDR3 protein: CASSLGGANTEAFF. CDR3 sequence (DNA): TGTGCCAGCAGCTTAGGAGGGGCTAACACTGAAGCTTTCTTT.

The chain employs TRBV11-3 and TRBJ2-7, with TRBD1 as a possible D gene (5 bases). V was cut by 8 bases and J by 0 bases, with 11 bases left in between. Germline CDR1 reads SGHNT; CDR2 reads YENEEA. The length of the CDR3 is 13 residues. CDR3 residues: CASAPQGSYEQYF. CDR3 DNA: TGTGCCAGCGCCCCCCAGGGCTCCTACGAGCAGTACTTC.

The chain carries TRBV7-2 and TRBJ2-2; D perhaps matches TRBD2 (5 bases). The CDR3 covers 14 residues. Trimming removed 4 bases from V and 1 base from J, with 7 bases in between. Germline CDR1 reads SGHTA; CDR2 reads FQGNSA. Written as DNA, the CDR3 is TGTGCCAGCAGCTCTCGGGGGAACACCGGGGAGCTGTTTTTT. This translates into CASSSRGNTGELFF.

Written as DNA, the CDR3 is TGTGCCAGCAGTGAAGGAGGGGGTGGGCAGCCCCAGCATTTT. The encoded protein is CASSEGGGGQPQHF. The chain combines TRBV6-4 with TRBJ1-5; TRBD1 is a possible D gene (6 bases). CDR3 length: 14 residues. Germline CDR1 reads MRHNA; CDR2 reads SNTAGT. V shed 3 bases and J shed 7 bases, with 13 bases lying between them.

CDR3 loop: CASSEGPLLIDTF. Here the CDR3 DNA reads TGTGCCAGCAGTGAAGGACCTCTACTGATTGATACCTTC. The chain is built from TRBV6-1 and TRBJ1-2; no definite D call. Germline V gene data show CDR1 as MNHNS and CDR2 as SASEGT. The CDR3 runs 13 residues. V was cut by 1 base and J by 14 bases, with 17 bases left in between.

This sequence joins TRBV6-5 and TRBJ1-5; weak D call: TRBD1 (6 bases). Germline V gives CDR1 MNHEY, CDR2 SVGAGI. Trimming removed 0 bases at V and 4 bases at J, with 10 bases between. CDR3 length: 15 amino acids. In nucleotides, the CDR3 is TGTGCCAGCAGTTACTCGGGTCAGGGGAATCAGCCCCAGCATTTT. As protein: CASSYSGQGNQPQHF.

This clone is a singleton in its sample. CDR3 DNA sequence: TGTGCCAGCAGCCTCCAGGCGATTGGGGAAAAACTGTTTTTT. It is translated as CASSLQAIGEKLFF. V gene TRBV7-9 combines with J gene TRBJ1-4; D not certain. The length of the CDR3 is 14 residues. With 5 bases removed from V and 8 bases from J, the gap between germline ends came to 15 bases. The germline V gene encodes CDR1 SEHNR and CDR2 FQNEAQ (reference sequence).

The chain has TRBV7-9 and TRBJ1-1; D may be TRBD1 (5 bases). This CDR3 is built from 13 residues. Germline V gene data show CDR1 as SEHNR and CDR2 as FQNEAQ (reference sequence). The germline V and J ends were trimmed by 3 bases and 4 bases, with 9 bases remaining between them. The CDR3, as DNA: TGTGCCAGCAGCTTTACAGGCGGCACTGAAGCTTTCTTT. It yields the protein CASSFTGGTEAFF.

The chain links TRBV5-1 to TRBJ2-1; 14 nucleotides align to TRBD2. Germline V CDR1 and CDR2: SGHRS, YFSETQ. J was trimmed by 12 bases and V by 4 bases; bases with no gene match: 6. This CDR3 is built from 14 residues. The CDR3 nucleotides read TGCGCCAGCAGCCAGGGACTAGCGGGGGTCGGGCAGTTCTTC. As protein: CASSQGLAGVGQFF.

This clone was seen only a few times. This chain uses TRBV9 with TRBJ2-2; either TRBD1 or TRBD2 may supply D (7 bases each). V lost 0 bases and J 2 bases, leaving 17 bases between the germline ends. This CDR3 contains 18 residues. Germline CDR1 SGDLS, CDR2 YYNGEE. CDR3: CASSVGEGAWVNTGELFF. CDR3 nucleotide sequence: TGTGCCAGCAGCGTAGGGGAGGGGGCTTGGGTAAACACCGGGGAGCTGTTTTTT.

This clone was observed a single time. This chain connects TRBV4-1 to TRBJ2-3; TRBD2 aligns across 8 bases. This CDR3 is 18 amino acids long. From germline, CDR1 is MGHRA and CDR2 YSYEKL. V was clipped by 0 bases and J by 6 bases; unmatched bases: 14. This CDR3 is CASSQEFSSGSRWDTQYF. Here the CDR3 DNA reads TGCGCCAGCAGCCAAGAGTTCTCTAGCGGGTCGCGGTGGGATACGCAGTATTTT.